This is a list of T cell receptor beta chains from one sample in a study of blood T cells in healthy people across ages. TCRdb itself ran the 5' RACE reads through MiXCR, one entry per CDR3 protein. The sample contains over a million distinct CDR3 sequences, approximately 43% of which appear only once. The sequenced sample consisted of blood. All receptors derive from a woman between 18 and 29 years old in good health. Both conserved end residues are trimmed from each CDR3.

>TRBV6-1|TRBJ2-1
ASRGGLYNEQF
>TRBV6-5|TRBJ1-5
ASSYNPRDRDERGQPQH
>TRBV12-3/TRBV12-4|TRBJ1-6
ASSRQLTSNSPLH
>TRBV11-2|TRBJ1-2
ASSSLNRRGGGYGYT
>TRBV4-1|TRBJ2-7
ASSNSDEQY
>TRBV5-1|TRBJ2-1
ASSQTLRNEQF
>TRBV4-3|TRBJ1-2
ASSQDTTSRGYT
>TRBV7-9|TRBJ1-4
ASSPTGLKLF
>TRBV20-1|TRBJ1-1
SATLGHPTEAF
>TRBV4-2|TRBJ2-3
ASSQAASGGGTDTQY
>TRBV12-3/TRBV12-4|TRBJ1-2
ASSFDRQGRGYT
>TRBV6-1|TRBJ1-2
ASSVKAGPSNYGYT
>TRBV6-1|TRBJ1-2
ASSSPGTGSSANYGYT
>TRBV4-1|.
ASSPSETGGFHEQY
>TRBV11-3|TRBJ2-5
ASSLRFRSGQETQY
>TRBV29-1|TRBJ2-1
SLSPGYLSEQF
>TRBV27|TRBJ2-6
ASSSAPGRTYSGANVLT
>TRBV27|.
ASSWSGGPYNEQY
>TRBV12-3/TRBV12-4|.
ASSRDLFFYEQY
>TRBV7-2|TRBJ2-1
ASSLYRGYNEQF
>TRBV20-1|TRBJ1-4
SASLKRGDEKLF
>TRBV4-3|TRBJ2-2
ASSHVGRDTGELF
>TRBV4-1|TRBJ1-1
ASSQVSSMTGYTEAF
>TRBV20-1|TRBJ2-7
NAWGGSYEQY
>TRBV27|TRBJ2-1
ASSLRDTSYNEQF
>TRBV7-9|TRBJ1-2
ASSSPPDLYGYT
>TRBV19|TRBJ2-7
ASSHRGREVSYEQY
>TRBV7-6|TRBJ1-5
VSSLFFDSANQPQH
>TRBV7-9|TRBJ1-1
ASSLGTGTGRTEAF
>TRBV6-5|TRBJ1-1
ASGVVDLNTEAF
>TRBV7-8|TRBJ2-5
ASSSLGTSGRAGRETQY
>TRBV28|TRBJ1-1
ASKGRRNTEAF
>TRBV6-1|TRBJ2-3
ASSQLAGGHRDTQY
>TRBV20-1|TRBJ2-5
SALLGDGGRPDETQY
>TRBV11-2|TRBJ2-5
ASSLDPSQETQY
>TRBV2|TRBJ1-4
ASSSWTGVNEKLF
>TRBV28|TRBJ2-7
ASRKPPSRVKGSEQY